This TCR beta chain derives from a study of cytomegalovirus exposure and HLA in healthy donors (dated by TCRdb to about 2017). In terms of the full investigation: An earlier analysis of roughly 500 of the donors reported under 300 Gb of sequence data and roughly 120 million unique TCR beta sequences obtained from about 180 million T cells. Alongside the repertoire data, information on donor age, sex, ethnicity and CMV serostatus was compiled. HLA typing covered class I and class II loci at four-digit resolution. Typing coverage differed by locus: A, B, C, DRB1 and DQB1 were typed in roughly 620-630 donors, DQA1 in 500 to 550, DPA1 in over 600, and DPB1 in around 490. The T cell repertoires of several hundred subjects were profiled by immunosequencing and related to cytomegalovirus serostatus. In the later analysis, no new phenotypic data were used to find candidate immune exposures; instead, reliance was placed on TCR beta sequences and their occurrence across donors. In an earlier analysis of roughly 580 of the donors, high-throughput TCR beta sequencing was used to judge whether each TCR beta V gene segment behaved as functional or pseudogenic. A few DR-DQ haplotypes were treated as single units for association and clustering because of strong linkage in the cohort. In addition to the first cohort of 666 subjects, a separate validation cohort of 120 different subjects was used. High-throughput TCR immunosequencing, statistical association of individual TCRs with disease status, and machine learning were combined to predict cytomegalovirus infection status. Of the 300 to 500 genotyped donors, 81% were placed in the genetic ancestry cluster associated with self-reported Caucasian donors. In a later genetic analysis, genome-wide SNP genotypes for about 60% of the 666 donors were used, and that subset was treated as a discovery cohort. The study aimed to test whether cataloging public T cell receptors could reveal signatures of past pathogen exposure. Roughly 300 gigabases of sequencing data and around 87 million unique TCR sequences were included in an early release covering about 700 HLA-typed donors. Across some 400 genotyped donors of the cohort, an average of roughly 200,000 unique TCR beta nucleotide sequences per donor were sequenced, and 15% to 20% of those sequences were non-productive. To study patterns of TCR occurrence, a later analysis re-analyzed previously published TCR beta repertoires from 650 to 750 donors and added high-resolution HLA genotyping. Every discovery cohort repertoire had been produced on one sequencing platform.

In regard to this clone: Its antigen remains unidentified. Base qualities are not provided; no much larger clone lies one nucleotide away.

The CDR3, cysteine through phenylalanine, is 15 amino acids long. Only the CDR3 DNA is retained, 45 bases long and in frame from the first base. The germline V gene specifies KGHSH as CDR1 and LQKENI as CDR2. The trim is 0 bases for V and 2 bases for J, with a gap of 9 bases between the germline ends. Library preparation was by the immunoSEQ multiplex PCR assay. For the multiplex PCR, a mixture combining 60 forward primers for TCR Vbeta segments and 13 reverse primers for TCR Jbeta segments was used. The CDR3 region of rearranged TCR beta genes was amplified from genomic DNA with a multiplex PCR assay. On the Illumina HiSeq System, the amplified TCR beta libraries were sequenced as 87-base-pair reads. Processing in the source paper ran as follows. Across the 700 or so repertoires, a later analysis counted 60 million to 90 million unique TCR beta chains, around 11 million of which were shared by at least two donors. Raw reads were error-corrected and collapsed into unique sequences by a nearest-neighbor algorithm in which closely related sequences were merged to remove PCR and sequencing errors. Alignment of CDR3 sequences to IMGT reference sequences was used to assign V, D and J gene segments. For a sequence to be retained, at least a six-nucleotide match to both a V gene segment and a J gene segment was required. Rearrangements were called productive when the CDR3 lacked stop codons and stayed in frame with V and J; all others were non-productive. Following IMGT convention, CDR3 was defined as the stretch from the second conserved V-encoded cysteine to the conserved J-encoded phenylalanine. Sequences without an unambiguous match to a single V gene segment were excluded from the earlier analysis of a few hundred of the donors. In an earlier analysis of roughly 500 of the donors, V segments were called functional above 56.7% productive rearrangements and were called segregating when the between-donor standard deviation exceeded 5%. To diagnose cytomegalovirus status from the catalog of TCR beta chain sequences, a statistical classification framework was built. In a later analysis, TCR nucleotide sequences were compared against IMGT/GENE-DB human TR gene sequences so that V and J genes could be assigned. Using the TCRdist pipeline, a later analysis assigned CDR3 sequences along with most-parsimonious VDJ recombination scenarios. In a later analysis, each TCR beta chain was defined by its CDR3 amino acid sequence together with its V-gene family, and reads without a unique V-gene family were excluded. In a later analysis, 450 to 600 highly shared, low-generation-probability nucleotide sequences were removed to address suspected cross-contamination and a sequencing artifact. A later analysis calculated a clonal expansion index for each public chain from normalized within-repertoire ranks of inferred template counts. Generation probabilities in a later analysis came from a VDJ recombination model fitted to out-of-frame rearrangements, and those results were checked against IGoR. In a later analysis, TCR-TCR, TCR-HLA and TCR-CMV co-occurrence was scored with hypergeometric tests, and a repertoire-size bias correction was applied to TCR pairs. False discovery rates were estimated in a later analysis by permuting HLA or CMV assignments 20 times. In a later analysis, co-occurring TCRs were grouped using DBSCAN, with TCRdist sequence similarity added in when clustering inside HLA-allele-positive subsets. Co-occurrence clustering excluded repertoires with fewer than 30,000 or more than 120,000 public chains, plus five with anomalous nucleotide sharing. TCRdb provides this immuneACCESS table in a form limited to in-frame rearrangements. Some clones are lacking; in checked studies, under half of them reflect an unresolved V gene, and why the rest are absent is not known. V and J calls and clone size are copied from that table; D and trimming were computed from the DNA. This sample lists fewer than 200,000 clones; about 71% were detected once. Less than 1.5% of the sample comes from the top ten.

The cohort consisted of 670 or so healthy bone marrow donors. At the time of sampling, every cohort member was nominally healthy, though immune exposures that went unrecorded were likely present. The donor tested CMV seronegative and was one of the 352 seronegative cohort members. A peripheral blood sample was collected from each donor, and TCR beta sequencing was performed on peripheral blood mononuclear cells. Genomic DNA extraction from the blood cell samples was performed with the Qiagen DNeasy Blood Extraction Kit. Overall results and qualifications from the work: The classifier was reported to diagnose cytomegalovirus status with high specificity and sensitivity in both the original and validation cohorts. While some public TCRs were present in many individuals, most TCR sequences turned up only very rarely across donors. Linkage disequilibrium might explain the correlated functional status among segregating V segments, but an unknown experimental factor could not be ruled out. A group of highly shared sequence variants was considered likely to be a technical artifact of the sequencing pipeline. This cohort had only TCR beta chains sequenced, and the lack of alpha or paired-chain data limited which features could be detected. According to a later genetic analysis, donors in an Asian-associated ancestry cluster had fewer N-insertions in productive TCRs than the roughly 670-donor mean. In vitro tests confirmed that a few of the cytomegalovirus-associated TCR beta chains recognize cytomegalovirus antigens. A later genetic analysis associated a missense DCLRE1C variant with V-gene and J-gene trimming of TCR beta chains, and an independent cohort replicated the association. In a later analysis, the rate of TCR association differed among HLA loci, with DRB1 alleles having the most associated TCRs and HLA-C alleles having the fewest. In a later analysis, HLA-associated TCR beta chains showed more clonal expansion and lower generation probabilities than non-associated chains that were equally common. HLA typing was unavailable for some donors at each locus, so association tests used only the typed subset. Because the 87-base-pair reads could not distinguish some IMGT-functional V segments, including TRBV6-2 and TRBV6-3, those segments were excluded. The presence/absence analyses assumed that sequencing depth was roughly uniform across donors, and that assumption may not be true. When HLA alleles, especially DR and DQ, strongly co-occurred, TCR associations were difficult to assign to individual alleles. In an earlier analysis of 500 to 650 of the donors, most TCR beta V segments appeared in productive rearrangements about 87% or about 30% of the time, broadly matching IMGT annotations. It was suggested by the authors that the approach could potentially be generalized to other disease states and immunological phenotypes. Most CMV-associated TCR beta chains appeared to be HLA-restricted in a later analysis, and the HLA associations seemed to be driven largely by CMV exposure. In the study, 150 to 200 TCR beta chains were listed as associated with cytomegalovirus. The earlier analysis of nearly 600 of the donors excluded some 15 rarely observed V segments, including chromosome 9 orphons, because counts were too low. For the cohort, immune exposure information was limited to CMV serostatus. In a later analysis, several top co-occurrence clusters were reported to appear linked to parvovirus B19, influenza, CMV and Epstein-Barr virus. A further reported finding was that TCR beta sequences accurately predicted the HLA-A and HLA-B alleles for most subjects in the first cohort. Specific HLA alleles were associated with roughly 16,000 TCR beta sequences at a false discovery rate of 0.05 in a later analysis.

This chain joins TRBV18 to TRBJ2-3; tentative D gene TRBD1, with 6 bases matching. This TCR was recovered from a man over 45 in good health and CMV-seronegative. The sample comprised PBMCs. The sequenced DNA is TGTGCCAGCTCACCACCGGGGGCCAACACAGATACGCAGTATTTT. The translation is CASSPPGANTDTQYF.